The TCR beta chain described here comes from a study of CD8 T cells in Susac syndrome. Negative isolation yielded CD8+ and CD4+ T cells; FACS enriched TEMRA cells. Random-hexamer reverse transcription was applied to roughly 0.5 to 1 ug RNA. Amplification of TCR beta CDR3 spanned 54 Vbeta and 13 Jbeta via immunoSEQ multiplex PCR. One entry per CDR3 protein results from TCRdb running MiXCR on the immunoSEQ multiplex PCR reads. The data contain approximately 170,000 distinct CDR3 sequences, around 90% of them singletons. Germline V gene data show CDR1 as SGHTA and CDR2 as FQGNSA. The CDR3 runs 15 residues. With V trimmed by 7 bases and J by 3 bases, 9 bases remained unmatched.

Sequencing was carried out using CD4+ T cells from PBMCs. This chain uses TRBV7-2 with TRBJ1-1; TRBD1 agrees at 9 bases. The TCR originated in a human donor in good health. DNA of the CDR3: TGTGCCAGCATTTTCACAGGGGGCCAGCACACTGAAGCTTTCTTT. This gives the protein CASIFTGGQHTEAFF.